This T cell receptor beta chain was identified during a study of cytomegalovirus exposure and HLA in healthy donors. Overall study findings and caveats: As confirmed in vitro, a few CMV-associated chains were specific for CMV antigens. Information on immune exposure was restricted to one variable (CMV serostatus).

The PCR contained 60 Vbeta and 13 Jbeta primers. TCRdb's copy holds only in-frame clones and misses some; the assay was immunoSEQ multiplex PCR. Of 100,000 to 150,000 clones listed, over 80% are singletons. Points on this clone: The antigen is unknown.

CDR1 and CDR2 from the germline V gene are SGHVS and FNYEAQ. Trimming took 5 bases from V and 7 from J, leaving 6 bases between them. CDR3 length: 12 amino acids. The receptor comes from a man between 18 and 35 years old in good health and CMV-seropositive. The rearrangement joins TRBV7-6 to TRBJ1-6; D call uncertain. The source material was PBMCs. CDR3 region: CASSPLNSPLHF. The CDR3 coding sequence is TGTGCCAGCAGCCCCTTAAATTCACCCCTCCACTTT.